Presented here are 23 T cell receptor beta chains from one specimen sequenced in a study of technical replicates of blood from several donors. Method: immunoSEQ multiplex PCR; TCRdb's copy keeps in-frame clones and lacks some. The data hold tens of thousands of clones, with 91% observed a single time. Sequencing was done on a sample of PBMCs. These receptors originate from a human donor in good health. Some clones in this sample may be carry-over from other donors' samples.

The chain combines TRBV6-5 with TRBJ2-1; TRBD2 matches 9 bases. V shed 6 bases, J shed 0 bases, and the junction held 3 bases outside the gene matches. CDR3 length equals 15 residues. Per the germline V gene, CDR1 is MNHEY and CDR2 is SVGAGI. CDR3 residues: CASSRAGGSYNEQFF. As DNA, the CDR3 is TGTGCCAGCAGCCGAGCGGGGGGCTCCTACAATGAGCAGTTCTTC.

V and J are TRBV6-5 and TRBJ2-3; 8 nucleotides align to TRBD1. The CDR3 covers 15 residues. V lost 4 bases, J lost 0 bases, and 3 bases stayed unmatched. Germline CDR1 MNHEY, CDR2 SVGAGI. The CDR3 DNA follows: TGTGCCAGCAGTTCCCGGACAGGGAGCACAGATACGCAGTATTTT. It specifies CASSSRTGSTDTQYF.

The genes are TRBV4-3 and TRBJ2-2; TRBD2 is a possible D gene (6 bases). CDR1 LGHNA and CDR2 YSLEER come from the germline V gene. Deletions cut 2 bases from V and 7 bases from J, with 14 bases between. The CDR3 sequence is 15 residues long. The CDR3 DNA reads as TGCGCCAGCAGCCAATCACGGAGGGCCGGCGGGGAGCTGTTTTTT. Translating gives CASSQSRRAGGELFF.

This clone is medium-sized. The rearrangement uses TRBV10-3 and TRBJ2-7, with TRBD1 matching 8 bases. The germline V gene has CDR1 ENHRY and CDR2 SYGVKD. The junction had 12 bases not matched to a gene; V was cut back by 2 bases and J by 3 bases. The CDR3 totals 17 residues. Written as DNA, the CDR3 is TGTGCCATCAGTGAGCTCCGGGACAGGAGAAAGGGCTACGAGCAGTACTTC. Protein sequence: CAISELRDRRKGYEQYF.

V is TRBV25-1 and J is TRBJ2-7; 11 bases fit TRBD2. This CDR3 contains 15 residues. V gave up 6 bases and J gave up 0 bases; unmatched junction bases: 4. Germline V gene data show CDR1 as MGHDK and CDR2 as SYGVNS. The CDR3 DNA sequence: TGTGCCAGCAGCCTCGGGACTAGCGGCTCCTACGAGCAGTACTTC. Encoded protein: CASSLGTSGSYEQYF.

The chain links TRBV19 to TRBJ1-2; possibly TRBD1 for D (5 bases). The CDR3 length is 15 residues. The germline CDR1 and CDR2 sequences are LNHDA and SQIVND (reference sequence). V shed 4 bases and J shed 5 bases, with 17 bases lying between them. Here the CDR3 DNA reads TGTGCCAGTAGTAATCCCGGGGGTGTGGTATATGGCTACACCTTC. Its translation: CASSNPGGVVYGYTF.

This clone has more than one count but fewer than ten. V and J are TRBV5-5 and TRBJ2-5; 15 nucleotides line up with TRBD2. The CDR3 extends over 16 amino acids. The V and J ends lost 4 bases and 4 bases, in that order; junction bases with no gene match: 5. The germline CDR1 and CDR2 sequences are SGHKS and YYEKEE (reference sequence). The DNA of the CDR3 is TGTGCCAGCAGCGGCGGGACTAGCGGGAGGTCAGAGACCCAGTACTTC. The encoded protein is CASSGGTSGRSETQYF.

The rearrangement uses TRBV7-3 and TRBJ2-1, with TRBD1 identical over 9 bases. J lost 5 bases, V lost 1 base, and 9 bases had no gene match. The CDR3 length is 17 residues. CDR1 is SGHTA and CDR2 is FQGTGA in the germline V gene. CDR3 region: CASSLRWGQGQNNEQFF. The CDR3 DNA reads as TGTGCCAGCAGCTTAAGGTGGGGACAGGGCCAGAACAATGAGCAGTTCTTC.

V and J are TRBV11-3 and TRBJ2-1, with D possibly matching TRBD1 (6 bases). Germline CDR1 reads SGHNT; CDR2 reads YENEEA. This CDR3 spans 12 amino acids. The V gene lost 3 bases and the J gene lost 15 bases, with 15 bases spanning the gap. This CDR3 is CASSFGGQGMFF. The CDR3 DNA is TGTGCCAGCAGCTTTGGGGGACAAGGTATGTTCTTC.

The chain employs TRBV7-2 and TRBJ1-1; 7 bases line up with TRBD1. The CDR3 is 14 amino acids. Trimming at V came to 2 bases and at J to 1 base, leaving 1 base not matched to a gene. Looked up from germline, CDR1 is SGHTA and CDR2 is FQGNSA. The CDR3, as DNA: TGTGCCAGCAGCTTAACAGGGGCGAACACTGAAGCTTTCTTT. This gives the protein CASSLTGANTEAFF.

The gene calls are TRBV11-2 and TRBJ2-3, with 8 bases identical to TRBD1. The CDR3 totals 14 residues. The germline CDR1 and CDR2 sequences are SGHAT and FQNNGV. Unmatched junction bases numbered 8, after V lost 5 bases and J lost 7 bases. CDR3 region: CASSPRQGAYTQYF. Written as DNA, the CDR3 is TGTGCCAGCAGCCCCCGCCAGGGGGCATATACGCAGTATTTT.

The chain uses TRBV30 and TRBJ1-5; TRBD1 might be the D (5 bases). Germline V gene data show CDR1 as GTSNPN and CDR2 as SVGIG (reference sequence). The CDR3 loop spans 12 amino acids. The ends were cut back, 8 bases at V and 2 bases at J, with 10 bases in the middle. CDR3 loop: CAIQVGNQPQHF. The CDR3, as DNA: TGTGCCATACAGGTCGGCAATCAGCCCCAGCATTTT.

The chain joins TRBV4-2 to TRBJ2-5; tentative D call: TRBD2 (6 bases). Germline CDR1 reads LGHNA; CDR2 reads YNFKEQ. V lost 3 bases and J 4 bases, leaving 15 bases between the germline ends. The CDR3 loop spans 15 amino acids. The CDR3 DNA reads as TGTGCCAGCAGCCAGTACCCGGGACTTGCAGAGACCCAGTACTTC. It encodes CASSQYPGLAETQYF.

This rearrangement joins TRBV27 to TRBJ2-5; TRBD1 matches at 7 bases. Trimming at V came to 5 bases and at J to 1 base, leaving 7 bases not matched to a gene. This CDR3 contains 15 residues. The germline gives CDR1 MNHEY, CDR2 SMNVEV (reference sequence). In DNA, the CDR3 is TGTGCCAGCAGTCCAGGGGGAATAAGCCAAGAGACCCAGTACTTC. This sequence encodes CASSPGGISQETQYF.

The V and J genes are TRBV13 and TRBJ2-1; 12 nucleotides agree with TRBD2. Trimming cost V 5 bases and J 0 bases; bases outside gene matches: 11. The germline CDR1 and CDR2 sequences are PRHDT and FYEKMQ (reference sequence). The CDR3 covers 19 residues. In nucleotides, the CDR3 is TGTGCCAGCAGCCCGTGGGGGCTAGCGGGGGGGAACTCCTACAATGAGCAGTTCTTC. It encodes CASSPWGLAGGNSYNEQFF.

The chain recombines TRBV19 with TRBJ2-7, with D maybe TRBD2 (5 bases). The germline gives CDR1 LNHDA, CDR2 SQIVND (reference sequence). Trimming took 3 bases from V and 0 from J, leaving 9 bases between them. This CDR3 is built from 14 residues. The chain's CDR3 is CASSMDWSSYEQYF. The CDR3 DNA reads TGTGCCAGTAGTATGGACTGGAGCTCCTACGAGCAGTACTTC. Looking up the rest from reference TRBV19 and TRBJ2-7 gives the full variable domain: DGGITQSPKYLFRKEGQNVTLSCEQNLNHDAMYWYRQDPGQGLRLIYYSQIVNDFQKGDIAEGYSVSREKKESFPLTVTSAQKNPTAFYLCASSMDWSSYEQYFGPGTRLTVT.

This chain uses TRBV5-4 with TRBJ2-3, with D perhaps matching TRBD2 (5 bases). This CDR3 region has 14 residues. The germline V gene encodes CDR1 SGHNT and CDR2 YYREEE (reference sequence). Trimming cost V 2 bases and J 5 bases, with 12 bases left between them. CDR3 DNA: TGTGCCAGCAGCTTTGCGGAGAGGGAAGATACGCAGTATTTT. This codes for CASSFAEREDTQYF.

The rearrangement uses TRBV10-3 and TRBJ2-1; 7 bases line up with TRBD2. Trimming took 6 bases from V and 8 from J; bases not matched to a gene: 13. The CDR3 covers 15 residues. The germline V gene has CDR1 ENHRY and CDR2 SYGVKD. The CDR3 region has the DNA TGTGCCATCAGCGGGGGGACTAAGCCACTAGATGAGCAGTTCTTC. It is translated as CAISGGTKPLDEQFF.

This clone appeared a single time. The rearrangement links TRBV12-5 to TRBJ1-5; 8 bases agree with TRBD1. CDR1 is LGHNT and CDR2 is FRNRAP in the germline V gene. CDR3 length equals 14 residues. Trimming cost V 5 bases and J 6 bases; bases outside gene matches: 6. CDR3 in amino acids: CASGKGQGAQPQHF. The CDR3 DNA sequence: TGTGCTAGTGGTAAAGGACAGGGCGCTCAGCCCCAGCATTTT.

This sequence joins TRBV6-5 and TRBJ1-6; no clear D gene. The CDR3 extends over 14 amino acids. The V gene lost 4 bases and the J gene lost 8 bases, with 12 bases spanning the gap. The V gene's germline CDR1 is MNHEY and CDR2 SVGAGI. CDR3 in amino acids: CASSSGVNYSPLHF. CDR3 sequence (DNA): TGTGCCAGCAGTTCTGGAGTAAACTATTCACCCCTCCACTTT.

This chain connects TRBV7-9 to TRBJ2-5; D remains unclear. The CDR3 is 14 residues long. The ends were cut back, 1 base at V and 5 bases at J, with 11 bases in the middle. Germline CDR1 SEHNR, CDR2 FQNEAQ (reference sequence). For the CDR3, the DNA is TGTGCCAGCAGCTTAGTTGGCGGCCGGGAGACCCAGTACTTC. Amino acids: CASSLVGGRETQYF. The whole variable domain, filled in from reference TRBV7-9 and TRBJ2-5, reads DTGVSQNPRHKITKRGQNVTFRCDPISEHNRLYWYRQTLGQGPEFLTYFQNEAQLEKSRLLSDRFSAERPKGSFSTLEIQRTEQGDSAMYLCASSLVGGRETQYFGPGTRLLVL.

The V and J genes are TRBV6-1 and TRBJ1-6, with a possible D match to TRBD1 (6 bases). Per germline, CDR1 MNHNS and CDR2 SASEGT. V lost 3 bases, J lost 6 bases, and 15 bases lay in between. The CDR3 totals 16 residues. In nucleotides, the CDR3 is TGTGCCAGCAGTGACCCGGCCAGGGGCCGTAATTCACCCCTCCACTTT. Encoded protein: CASSDPARGRNSPLHF.

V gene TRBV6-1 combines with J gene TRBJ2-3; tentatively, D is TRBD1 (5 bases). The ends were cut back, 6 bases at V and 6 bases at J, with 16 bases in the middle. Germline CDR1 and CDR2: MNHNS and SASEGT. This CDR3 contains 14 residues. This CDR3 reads CASSFKGMYDTQYF. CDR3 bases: TGTGCCAGCAGCTTTAAGGGGATGTACGATACGCAGTATTTT.